Included here is one TCR beta chain sequence, with context. The antigen is undetermined. Germline CDR1 and CDR2: SEHNR and FQNEAQ (reference sequence). The ends were cut back, 8 bases at V and 1 base at J, with 18 bases in the middle. This CDR3 spans 16 amino acids. Profiling relied on immunoSEQ multiplex PCR, and the TCRdb table lists in-frame clones only, not all of them. The sample lists 35,000 to 45,000 clones; 75% were seen once. Regarding time point: week 47, end of study. All doses held 300 ug of mutant IDH1 20-mer peptide, with topical imiquimod. The record originates from a study of a mutant IDH1 vaccine in newly diagnosed glioma.

The sample consisted of PBMCs, taken from a glioma patient whose treatment included an IDH1 peptide vaccine. The chain couples TRBV7-9 to TRBJ2-4; weak D call: TRBD1 (7 bases). The receptor was derived from a middle-aged man with glioma. The CDR3 region is CASGGTGAGAKNIQYF. The CDR3 DNA is TGTGCCAGCGGGGGCACAGGGGCGGGGGCCAAAAACATTCAGTACTTC.